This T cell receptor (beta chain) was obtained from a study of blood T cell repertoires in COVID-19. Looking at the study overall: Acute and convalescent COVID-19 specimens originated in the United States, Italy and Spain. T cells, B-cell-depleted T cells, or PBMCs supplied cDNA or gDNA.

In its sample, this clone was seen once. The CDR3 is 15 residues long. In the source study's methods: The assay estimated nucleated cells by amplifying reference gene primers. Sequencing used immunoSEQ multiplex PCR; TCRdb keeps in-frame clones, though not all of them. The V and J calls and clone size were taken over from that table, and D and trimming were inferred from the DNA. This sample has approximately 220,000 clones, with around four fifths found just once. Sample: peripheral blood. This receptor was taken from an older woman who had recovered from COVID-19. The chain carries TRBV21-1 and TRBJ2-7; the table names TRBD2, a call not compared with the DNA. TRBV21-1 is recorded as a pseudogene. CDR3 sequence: CASPLPGGAPYEQYF. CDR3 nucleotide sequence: TGTGCCAGCCCCCTCCCGGGGGGCGCACCCTACGAGCAGTACTTC.